This paragraph reports one T cell receptor (beta chain). This entry is derived from a study of siplizumab effects on memory and regulatory T cells. V lost 5 bases, J lost 5 bases, and 12 bases lay in between. The CDR3 runs to 14 residues. Germline-derived CDR1 and CDR2 are MNHEY and SVGAGI. It was 95,000 to 100,000 TCR templates that were assayed per sample. Profiled with immunoSEQ multiplex PCR; TCRdb holds only in-frame clones, not every one. Of over 80,000 clones listed, 85% to 95% were seen once; the top ten hold about 1.5%. Sequenced sample: non-Treg CD4+ T cells sorted from blood. The rearrangement joins TRBV6-5 to TRBJ1-4, with D perhaps matching TRBD1 (5 bases). The source of this sequence is a human donor in good health. In nucleotides, the CDR3 is TGTGCCAGCAGTCGGGGCCACGGGAATGAAAAACTGTTTTTT. Its translation is CASSRGHGNEKLFF.